This T cell receptor (beta chain) is from a study of radiotherapy plus CTLA-4 blockade in lung cancer. As to this clone: The antigen is undetermined.

With ipilimumab providing CTLA-4 blockade, focal radiation was administered to patients who had chemo-refractory metastatic non-small-cell lung cancer. The method was immunoSEQ multiplex PCR; TCRdb's version includes in-frame clones alone and lacks a portion of them. Here the sample spans roughly 48,000 clones, about 81% being singletons. Study results and caveats: Strongest reported response predictors: early blood clone changes and post-radiation interferon-beta.

Germline V lookup: CDR1 GTSNPN, CDR2 SVGIG (reference sequence). CDR3 size: 17 residues. The V and J ends lost 3 bases and 0 bases, in that order; junction bases with no gene match: 11. The receptor was isolated from a human donor with non-small cell lung cancer who had stable disease on radiotherapy plus ipilimumab. The chain joins TRBV30 to TRBJ2-3, with 8 positions matching TRBD2. Sequences were derived from peripheral blood, sampled from a patient treated with radiotherapy plus ipilimumab. The CDR3 loop reads CAWRRGSGDTSTDTQYF. The CDR3 nucleotides read TGTGCCTGGAGAAGGGGTAGCGGGGACACTAGCACAGATACGCAGTATTTT.